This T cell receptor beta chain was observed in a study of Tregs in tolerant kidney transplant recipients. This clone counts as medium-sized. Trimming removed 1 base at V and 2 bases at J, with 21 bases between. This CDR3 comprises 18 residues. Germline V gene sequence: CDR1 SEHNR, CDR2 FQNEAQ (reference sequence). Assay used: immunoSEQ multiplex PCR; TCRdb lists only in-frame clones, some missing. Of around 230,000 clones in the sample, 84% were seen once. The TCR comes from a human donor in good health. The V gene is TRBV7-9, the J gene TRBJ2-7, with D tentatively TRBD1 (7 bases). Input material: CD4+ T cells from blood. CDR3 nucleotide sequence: TGTGCCAGCAGCTTAGGGGAGGTAACCGGGACAGTTCCCTACGAGCAGTACTTC. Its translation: CASSLGEVTGTVPYEQYF.